This TCR beta chain was captured in a study of blood T cell repertoires in COVID-19. Study information: Nucleic acid was either cDNA or gDNA, and it came from T cells, B-cell-depleted T cells, or PBMCs.

Original analysis: The authors estimated nucleated cell counts from reference gene primer amplification. The protocol was immunoSEQ multiplex PCR, while the TCRdb copy is restricted to in-frame clones and leaves out a portion. V, J and clone size reflect that table, while D and trimming were determined from the DNA. The sample lists about 200,000 clones, 80% to 90% occurring once. V was clipped by 5 bases and J by 5 bases; unmatched bases: 3. CDR3 length: 13 amino acids. Looked up from germline, CDR1 is MNHEY and CDR2 is SVGAGI. Sequences were obtained from peripheral blood. The rearrangement uses TRBV6-5 and TRBJ1-5; 7 bases fit TRBD1. This clonotype was obtained from a woman aged 45-65 years with active or convalescent COVID-19. The CDR3 region has the DNA TGTGCCAGCAGTACAGGGGAGTATCAGCCCCAGCATTTT. Encoded protein: CASSTGEYQPQHF.